The rows below give T cell receptor beta chains drawn from one sample of a study of beta chain features in type 1 diabetes. TCRdb's table, derived via immunoSEQ multiplex PCR, lists solely in-frame clones and lacks some. The sample shows roughly 140,000 clones, under 13% of them seen only once. Sequenced input: central memory CD4+ T cells from blood. The receptor set was obtained from a man in his thirties or forties with type 1 diabetes. Both conserved end residues are part of each CDR3. D genes are given only for firm matches. Expanded clones get a size class; other rows say once, few or many, or leave the size out.

.,TRBJ2-6,.,TRBV7-6,CASSSRRANVLTF,TGTGCCAGCAGCTCGCGAAGGGCCAACGTCCTGACTTTC
.,TRBJ2-1,TRBD1,TRBV2,CVTGARNNEQFF,TGTGTAACAGGGGCTAGGAACAATGAGCAGTTCTTC
few,TRBJ2-7,.,TRBV9,CASSVGGAHRDEQYF,TGTGCCAGCAGCGTAGGGGGAGCACACAGGGACGAGCAGTACTTC
few,TRBJ1-1,.,TRBV5-1,CASSLDGHMNTEAFF,TGCGCCAGCAGCTTGGATGGCCACATGAACACTGAAGCTTTCTTT
few,TRBJ2-7,TRBD2,TRBV10-3,CAIRSSGRDSGEQYF,TGTGCCATCAGATCTAGCGGGAGGGATTCGGGAGAGCAGTACTTC
few,TRBJ2-5,.,TRBV30,CAWSPQEATQYF,TGTGCCTGGAGTCCCCAGGAAGCGACCCAGTACTTC
few,TRBJ2-5,TRBD1,TRBV7-2,CASSYRGGQTQYF,TGTGCCAGCAGCTACAGGGGTGGTCAGACCCAGTACTTC
few,TRBJ1-5,.,TRBV4-3,CASSQDSNQPQHF,TGCGCCAGCAGCCAAGATAGTAATCAGCCCCAGCATTTT
.,TRBJ2-3,.,TRBV6-6,CASSYQGTDTQYF,TGTGCCAGCAGTTACCAGGGCACAGATACGCAGTATTTT
few,TRBJ2-3,.,TRBV28,CATDSFTDTQYF,TGTGCCACGGACAGTTTCACAGATACGCAGTATTTT
.,TRBJ2-5,.,TRBV7-7,CASSLSSGQETQYF,TGTGCCAGCAGCTTAAGTAGCGGTCAAGAGACCCAGTACTTC
.,TRBJ2-2,.,TRBV30,CAWKGPQRELFF,TGTGCCTGGAAGGGGCCTCAGCGGGAGCTGTTTTTT
.,TRBJ1-2,.,TRBV5-5,CASSLERSGGYTF,TGTGCCAGCAGCTTGGAGCGGTCCGGGGGCTACACCTTC
.,TRBJ1-4,TRBD1,TRBV5-1,CASSLTGTGETEKLFF,TGCGCCAGCAGCTTGACAGGGACAGGGGAGACTGAAAAACTGTTTTTT
few,TRBJ1-2,.,TRBV2,CASSDPGYTF,TGTGCCAGCAGTGATCCGGGCTACACCTTC
few,TRBJ2-7,TRBD2,TRBV4-2,CASSQYGLAGRNEQYF,TGTGCCAGCAGCCAATATGGACTAGCGGGAAGGAACGAGCAGTACTTC
.,TRBJ2-7,.,TRBV29-1,CSARGASHAEQYF,TGCAGCGCCCGGGGGGCTAGCCACGCTGAGCAGTACTTC
few,TRBJ1-2,.,TRBV7-2,CASQKGSSGYGYTF,TGTGCCAGCCAGAAGGGCTCGAGCGGCTATGGCTACACCTTC
.,TRBJ2-5,.,TRBV7-2,CASSLDWQETQYF,TGTGCCAGCAGCCTGGACTGGCAAGAGACCCAGTACTTC
few,TRBJ2-1,.,TRBV21-1,CASSKNGGPYNEQFF,TGTGCCAGCAGCAAAAATGGCGGCCCCTACAATGAGCAGTTCTTC
.,TRBJ1-5,.,TRBV7-9,CASSLGTDQPQHF,TGTGCCAGCAGCTTGGGGACTGACCAGCCCCAGCATTTT
few,TRBJ2-1,TRBD1,TRBV5-4,CASSRQGGNEQFF,TGTGCCAGCAGCCGACAGGGCGGCAATGAGCAGTTCTTC
.,TRBJ1-2,.,TRBV7-9,CASSLGGRRDGYTF,TGTGCCAGCAGCTTAGGGGGCAGACGGGATGGCTACACCTTC
few,TRBJ1-5,.,TRBV7-9,CASSPLVSHNNQPQHF,TGTGCCAGCAGCCCCCTCGTTTCACACAACAATCAGCCCCAGCATTTT
.,TRBJ1-2,.,TRBV28,CASSLLDTDNYGYTF,TGTGCCAGCAGTTTACTGGACACTGATAACTATGGCTACACCTTC
.,TRBJ2-3,.,TRBV5-1,CASSLVGQTDTQYF,TGCGCCAGCAGCTTGGTAGGACAGACCGATACGCAGTATTTT
few,TRBJ2-1,TRBD1,TRBV6-5,CASSTQGAVNEQFF,TGTGCCAGCAGTACTCAGGGGGCTGTCAATGAGCAGTTCTTC
few,TRBJ1-2,.,TRBV4-3,CASSQDAVLINYGYTF,TGCGCCAGCAGCCAAGATGCAGTCCTTATTAACTATGGCTACACCTTC